This T cell receptor beta chain was found in a study of cytomegalovirus exposure and HLA in healthy donors. Findings of the study overall: In an earlier analysis, productive rearrangement rates for most beta V segments clustered near 87% or 30%.

The germline V gene encodes CDR1 LNHDA and CDR2 SQIVND (reference sequence). The V gene lost 7 bases and the J gene lost 0 bases, with 16 bases spanning the gap. The CDR3 is made up of 16 amino acids. Regarding this clone: Its antigen is currently unknown.

Use of 60 Vbeta and 13 Jbeta primers characterized the PCR. Original processing notes: Roughly 9.9 million shared chains were among the approximately 76 million unique TCR beta chains that a later analysis counted. Libraries were prepared by immunoSEQ multiplex PCR; TCRdb keeps only in-frame clonotypes and omits some of them. The V and J calls and the clone size are those of that table, but D and trimming were determined from the DNA. This sample has about 100,000 clones; over 75% occur once, and the top ten carry 4.5% to 5.5%. This receptor was identified in a man in his forties in good health and CMV-seropositive. Sequencing used PBMCs. The chain recombines TRBV19 with TRBJ1-3, with D possibly TRBD1 on 6 matching bases. The DNA for the CDR3 is TGTGCCAGTAAGCCGAGAGGGGGTCTCTCTGGAAACACCATATATTTT. It translates to CASKPRGGLSGNTIYF.